These 22 T cell receptor beta chains originate from one sample sequenced in a study of PD-1 blockade in classical Hodgkin lymphoma. As to time point: cycle 4 day 1 (C4D1), after more than five weeks of nivolumab. Brentuximab vedotin exposure varied, and every patient relapsed after autologous stem cell transplantation. Sequenced by immunoSEQ multiplex PCR; TCRdb stores in-frame clones only, minus some. The table records roughly 4,000 clones, under 80% of them present only once. The sequencing used peripheral blood mononuclear cells (PBMCs), collected before the fourth cycle of nivolumab. Receptors were obtained from a human donor with classical Hodgkin lymphoma.

The chain combines TRBV19 with TRBJ2-5; TRBD1 matches 12 bases. CDR1 LNHDA and CDR2 SQIVND come from the germline V gene (reference sequence). After removal of 10 bases from V and 5 bases from J, the junction contained 11 bases not matched to a gene. CDR3 length equals 15 residues. The CDR3 loop reads CATTPGQGARETQYF. The DNA of the CDR3 is TGTGCCACTACACCGGGACAGGGGGCGAGGGAGACCCAGTACTTC.

This clone came up once. This chain links TRBV30 with TRBJ1-1; 9 nucleotides align to TRBD1. CDR1 is GTSNPN, CDR2 SVGIG, per germline (reference sequence). The CDR3 totals 14 residues. V shed 0 bases, J shed 10 bases, and the junction held 9 bases outside the gene matches. The CDR3 bases are TGTGCCTGGAGTGTAGAACAGGGGGCCGGGGCAGCTTTCTTT. This translates into CAWSVEQGAGAAFF. Full variable domain (remainder filled in from reference TRBV30 and TRBJ1-1): SQTIHQWPATLVQPVGSPLSLECTVEGTSNPNLYWYRQAAGRGLQLLFYSVGIGQISSEVPQNLSASRPQDRQFILSSKKLLLSDSGFYLCAWSVEQGAGAAFFGQGTRLTVV.

The chain couples TRBV14 to TRBJ1-2; D not resolved. V was trimmed by 5 bases and J by 0 bases, leaving 16 bases between them. Per the germline V gene, CDR1 is SGHDN and CDR2 is FVKESK. The CDR3 has 16 residues. This CDR3 is CASSARHTPSNYGYTF. The CDR3 DNA reads as TGTGCCAGCAGCGCCCGACACACCCCTTCTAACTATGGCTACACCTTC.

This clone was seen a handful of times. This chain links TRBV7-8 with TRBJ1-5; D might be TRBD1 (5 bases). Germline loops: CDR1 SGHVS, CDR2 FQNEAQ. V gave up 1 base and J gave up 7 bases, with 11 bases separating them. This CDR3 is 14 amino acids long. The CDR3 nucleotides read TGTGCCAGCAGCTTAGATGAGGGGTTCCAGCCCCAGCATTTT. Protein product: CASSLDEGFQPQHF.

In nucleotides, the CDR3 is TGTGCCAGCACTCCGGGGGGAGGCAATCAGCCCCAGCATTTT. Translated: CASTPGGGNQPQHF. J is TRBJ1-5 and V is TRBV27, with TRBD1 as a possible D gene (5 bases). The V end lost 7 bases, the J end lost 2 bases, and 12 bases lay between the germline ends. The CDR3 runs to 14 residues. Per germline, CDR1 MNHEY and CDR2 SMNVEV (reference sequence).

Remarks on this clone: A much larger clone is a single base away; this may be a read error. Lacking the conserved final phenylalanine or tryptophan, this CDR3 likely reflects a read error. This chain joins TRBV5-8 and TRBJ1-2; D remains unclear. CDR3 length: 11 amino acids. The ends were cut back, 5 bases at V and 5 bases at J, with 7 bases in the middle. The V gene's germline CDR1 is SGHTS and CDR2 YDEGEE. CDR3 coding DNA: TGTGCCAGCAGACGGGCGTATGGCTACACCTCC. Translated, it gives CASRRAYGYTS.

This chain links TRBV5-1 with TRBJ2-7, with 7 bases that match TRBD2. The CDR3 runs 14 residues. The J segment lost 2 bases and the V segment lost 6 bases, leaving 8 bases of the junction unmatched. Per the germline V gene, CDR1 is SGHRS and CDR2 is YFSETQ. Written as DNA, the CDR3 is TGCGCCAGCACGCCCATGGGGGGGGCCTACGAGCAGTACTTC. The encoded protein is CASTPMGGAYEQYF.

This clone is medium-sized within its sample. This chain connects TRBV10-3 to TRBJ1-5; the D gene is possibly TRBD1 (5 bases). Germline CDR1 reads ENHRY; CDR2 reads SYGVKD. Trimming left V 6 bases short and J 0 bases short, with 18 bases between. This CDR3 has 17 amino acids. DNA for the CDR3: TGTGCCATCAGCCCCGGGACGGACGTTCCTAGCAATCAGCCCCAGCATTTT. It specifies CAISPGTDVPSNQPQHF.

The chain links TRBV11-1 to TRBJ1-2; D might be TRBD1 (6 bases). The germline V gene has CDR1 SGHAT and CDR2 FQDESV (reference sequence). This CDR3 has 13 amino acids. Deletions cut 5 bases from V and 3 bases from J, with 10 bases between. The CDR3 DNA sequence: TGTGCCAGCAGCCAACAGGGCGACTATGGCTACACCTTC. Its protein product is CASSQQGDYGYTF.

This chain uses TRBV2 with TRBJ2-1; 10 bases are a match to TRBD2. Per germline, CDR1 SNHLY and CDR2 FYNNEI. The CDR3 has 14 residues. V was pared by 6 bases and J by 4 bases, with 3 bases of the junction left unmatched. CDR3 nucleotides: TGTGCCAGCAGGGTACTAGCGGGGTACAATGAGCAGTTCTTC. Translation gives CASRVLAGYNEQFF.

The chain carries TRBV6-6 and TRBJ1-1, with 9 bases fitting TRBD1. J was trimmed by 5 bases and V by 6 bases; bases with no gene match: 10. CDR3 length: 15 residues. CDR1 and CDR2 (germline): MNHNY, SVGAGI (reference sequence). This CDR3 is CASSTLSTGGTEAFF. The CDR3 nucleotides are TGTGCCAGCAGCACACTCTCGACAGGGGGTACTGAAGCTTTCTTT.

This chain connects TRBV11-2 to TRBJ1-3; 8 positions agree with TRBD1. V lost 3 bases, J lost 1 base, and 2 bases stayed unmatched. Germline values: CDR1 SGHAT, CDR2 FQNNGV. The length of the CDR3 is 15 residues. This CDR3 is CASSLQGASGNTIYF. The CDR3 region has the DNA TGTGCCAGCAGCTTGCAGGGGGCTTCTGGAAACACCATATATTTT.

The rearrangement links TRBV4-3 to TRBJ2-1; 11 bases align to TRBD1. V was clipped by 0 bases and J by 15 bases; unmatched bases: 13. The length of the CDR3 is 16 residues. Looked up from germline, CDR1 is LGHNA and CDR2 is YSLEER. The CDR3 sequence: CASSQDRGNGQGATFF. The DNA of the CDR3 is TGCGCCAGCAGCCAAGATCGAGGGAATGGACAGGGGGCGACGTTCTTC.

The chain has TRBV19 and TRBJ2-3; the D gene is possibly TRBD1 (5 bases). CDR1 is LNHDA, CDR2 SQIVND, per germline (reference sequence). V was cut by 5 bases and J by 0 bases, with 18 bases left in between. The CDR3 has 17 residues. This chain's CDR3 is CASSADLGPTSTDTQYF. CDR3 in DNA: TGTGCCAGTAGTGCGGATTTGGGGCCTACTAGCACAGATACGCAGTATTTT. Full variable domain (missing parts from reference TRBV19 and TRBJ2-3): DGGITQSPKYLFRKEGQNVTLSCEQNLNHDAMYWYRQDPGQGLRLIYYSQIVNDFQKGDIAEGYSVSREKKESFPLTVTSAQKNPTAFYLCASSADLGPTSTDTQYFGPGTRLTVL.

This clone was detected only a few times. This chain joins TRBV5-1 and TRBJ1-1, with unresolved D. CDR3 length: 15 residues. V lost 3 bases to trimming and J lost 1 base, with 13 bases between them. The germline CDR1 and CDR2 sequences are SGHRS and YFSETQ. The chain's CDR3 is CASSSRSHPNTEAFF. CDR3 in DNA: TGCGCCAGCAGCTCCCGATCACACCCGAACACTGAAGCTTTCTTT. Looking up the rest from reference TRBV5-1 and TRBJ1-1 gives the full variable domain: KAGVTQTPRYLIKTRGQQVTLSCSPISGHRSVSWYQQTPGQGLQFLFEYFSETQRNKGNFPGRFSGRQFSNSRSEMNVSTLELGDSALYLCASSSRSHPNTEAFFGQGTRLTVV.

The CDR3 reads CASSSGTLNQPQHF. DNA for the CDR3: TGTGCCAGTAGTAGCGGGACACTAAATCAGCCCCAGCATTTT. The chain employs TRBV19 and TRBJ1-5; D may be TRBD1 (6 bases). The CDR3 loop spans 14 amino acids. Germline-derived CDR1 and CDR2 are LNHDA and SQIVND (reference sequence). The germline V and J ends were trimmed by 4 bases and 4 bases, with 11 bases remaining between them.

This chain uses TRBV5-1 with TRBJ2-1; D is undetermined. This CDR3 is built from 13 residues. Deletions cut 4 bases from V and 5 bases from J, with 10 bases between. Germline loops: CDR1 SGHRS, CDR2 YFSETQ. CDR3 sequence reads: CASSTATDNEQFF. The CDR3 bases are TGCGCCAGCAGCACCGCGACCGACAATGAGCAGTTCTTC. The full variable domain, rest sourced from reference TRBV5-1 and TRBJ2-1, is KAGVTQTPRYLIKTRGQQVTLSCSPISGHRSVSWYQQTPGQGLQFLFEYFSETQRNKGNFPGRFSGRQFSNSRSEMNVSTLELGDSALYLCASSTATDNEQFFGPGTRLTVL.

This clone was found a few times. The V gene is TRBV6-1, the J gene TRBJ1-1, with D unresolved. CDR1 is MNHNS and CDR2 is SASEGT in the germline V gene. The V gene lost 8 bases and the J gene lost 6 bases, with 7 bases spanning the gap. The CDR3 totals 10 residues. The CDR3 sequence is CASVYSEAFF. The CDR3 coding sequence is TGTGCCAGCGTATACTCTGAAGCTTTCTTT.

This clone occurred a few times. J is TRBJ2-7 and V is TRBV7-9; D may correspond to TRBD1 or TRBD2 (6 bases each). This CDR3 spans 14 amino acids. Germline CDR1 is SEHNR and CDR2 is FQNEAQ (reference sequence). Trimming cost V 6 bases and J 7 bases, with 19 bases left between them. This chain's CDR3 is CASSLPEGGGEQYF. In DNA, the CDR3 is TGTGCCAGCAGTTTACCGGAGGGGGGAGGAGAGCAGTACTTC.

This clone was detected once. This chain uses TRBV11-2 with TRBJ2-1; 7 bases fit TRBD1. The CDR3 runs to 15 residues. V was clipped by 5 bases and J by 0 bases; unmatched bases: 4. The germline CDR1 and CDR2 sequences are SGHAT and FQNNGV. CDR3 in amino acids: CASSPGTASYNEQFF. CDR3 nucleotides: TGTGCCAGCAGCCCCGGGACAGCCTCCTACAATGAGCAGTTCTTC.

The chain combines TRBV11-2 with TRBJ2-3; TRBD1 matches 10 bases. The V gene's germline CDR1 is SGHAT and CDR2 FQNNGV. J was trimmed by 10 bases and V by 1 base; bases with no gene match: 8. CDR3 size: 15 residues. Written as DNA, the CDR3 is TGTGCCAGCAGCTTAGGGGATGACAGGGGGCTTTCGCAGTATTTT. It specifies CASSLGDDRGLSQYF.

This clone is medium-sized within its sample. This rearrangement joins TRBV9 to TRBJ1-4, with no clear D. With 4 bases removed from V and 1 base from J, the gap between germline ends came to 14 bases. Germline lookup yields CDR1 SGDLS and CDR2 YYNGEE. CDR3 length equals 16 residues. The CDR3 DNA is TGTGCCAGCAGCTCTGAGGGCGGCGGAACTAATGAAAAACTGTTTTTT. Translating gives CASSSEGGGTNEKLFF.